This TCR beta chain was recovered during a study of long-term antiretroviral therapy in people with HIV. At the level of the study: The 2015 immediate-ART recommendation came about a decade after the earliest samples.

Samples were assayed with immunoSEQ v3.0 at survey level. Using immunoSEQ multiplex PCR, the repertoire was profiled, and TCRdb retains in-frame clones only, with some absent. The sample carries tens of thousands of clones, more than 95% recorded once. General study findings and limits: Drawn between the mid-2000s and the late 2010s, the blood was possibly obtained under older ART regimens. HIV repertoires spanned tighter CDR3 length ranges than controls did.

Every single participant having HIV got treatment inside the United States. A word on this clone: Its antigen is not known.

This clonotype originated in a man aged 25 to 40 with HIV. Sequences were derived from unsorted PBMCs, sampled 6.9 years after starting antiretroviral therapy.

The CDR3: CASSQLTSGRAGELFF. The CDR3 nucleotides are TGTGCCAGCAGCCAATTGACTAGCGGGAGGGCCGGGGAGCTGTTTTTT. V usage is TRBV4-2 and J usage is TRBJ2-2; 14 nucleotides align to TRBD2. The junction had 2 bases not matched to a gene; V was cut back by 2 bases and J by 6 bases. The CDR3 contains 16 residues. Germline assignment: CDR1 LGHNA and CDR2 YNFKEQ.